This TCR beta chain was captured in a study of cytomegalovirus exposure and HLA in healthy donors (dated by TCRdb to 2016 to 2017). With regard to the full study: An earlier analysis of approximately 550 of the donors reported more than 250 Gb of sequence data and more than 90 million unique TCR beta sequences from approximately 180 million T cells. Alongside the repertoire data, information on donor age, sex, ethnicity and CMV serostatus was compiled. Roughly 300 gigabases of sequencing data and 91 million or so unique TCR sequences made up an early release that covered several hundred HLA-typed donors. A later analysis re-examined previously published TCR beta repertoires from hundreds of donors and added high-resolution HLA genotyping to investigate patterns of TCR occurrence. The study combined high-throughput TCR immunosequencing, statistical association of individual TCRs with disease status, and machine learning to predict cytomegalovirus infection status. Among around 400 genotyped donors of the cohort, an average of around 240,000 unique TCR beta nucleotide sequences were sequenced per donor, about a sixth of them non-productive. Of the 300 to 500 genotyped donors, 81% were placed in the genetic ancestry cluster associated with self-reported Caucasian donors. A separate validation cohort of over a hundred different subjects was used in addition to the approximately 640-subject first cohort. Genome-wide SNP genotypes for about 65% of the 666 donors were used in a later genetic analysis, which treated that subset as a discovery cohort. The number of typed donors differed by locus: about 620-640 for A, B, C, DRB1 and DQB1; 522 for DQA1; some 610 for DPA1; and 450 to 480 for DPB1. HLA typing covered class I and class II loci at four-digit resolution. To decide whether each TCR beta V gene segment behaved as functional or pseudogenic, an earlier analysis of some 600 of the donors relied on high-throughput TCR beta sequencing. Rather than using new phenotypic data, the later analysis identified candidate immune exposures from TCR beta sequences and from how often those sequences occurred across donors. All discovery cohort repertoires had been generated on a single sequencing platform. Several DR-DQ haplotypes were treated as single units for association and clustering because of strong linkage in the cohort. Using immunosequencing, the study profiled T cell repertoires from around 680 subjects and related those repertoires to cytomegalovirus serostatus. The study was designed to test whether signatures of past pathogen exposure could be identified by cataloging public T cell receptors. General conclusions and limits of the study: In a later analysis, HLA-associated TCR beta chains showed more clonal expansion and lower generation probabilities than non-associated chains that were equally common. The cohort was sequenced for TCR beta chains only, and without alpha or paired-chain data the features that could be detected were limited. Cytomegalovirus status was reported to be diagnosed by the classifier with high specificity and sensitivity in both the original and validation cohorts. A cluster of highly shared sequence variants was judged likely to represent a technical artifact of the sequencing pipeline. A further reported finding was that TCR beta sequences accurately predicted the HLA-A and HLA-B alleles for most subjects in the first cohort. A later genetic analysis associated a missense DCLRE1C variant with V-gene and J-gene trimming of TCR beta chains, and an independent cohort replicated the association. Because HLA typing was unavailable for some donors at each locus, only the typed subset was used in association tests. Most TCR sequences were observed very rarely across donors, whereas some public TCRs were present in many individuals. In a later analysis, TCR association rates were found to vary across HLA loci, with the most associated TCRs seen for DRB1 alleles and the fewest for HLA-C alleles. When HLA alleles, especially DR and DQ, strongly co-occurred, attributing TCR associations to individual alleles was difficult. Specific HLA alleles were associated with over 15,000 TCR beta sequences at a false discovery rate of 0.05 in a later analysis. In a later genetic analysis, fewer N-insertions in productive TCRs were reported among donors in an Asian-associated ancestry cluster than the approximately 670-donor mean. A few of the identified cytomegalovirus-associated TCR beta chains were confirmed in vitro to be specific for cytomegalovirus antigens. The only immune exposure information available for the cohort was CMV serostatus. The study listed 164 TCR beta chains as associated with cytomegalovirus. Because counts were too low, roughly 17 rarely observed V segments, including chromosome 9 orphons, were left out of the earlier analysis of some 640 of the donors. Linkage disequilibrium might explain the correlated functional status among segregating V segments, but an unknown experimental factor could not be ruled out. A later analysis found that most CMV-associated TCR beta chains appeared HLA-restricted, with HLA associations seemingly driven largely by CMV exposure. In an earlier analysis of about 600 of the donors, most TCR beta V segments appeared in productive rearrangements about 87% or about 30% of the time, broadly matching IMGT annotations. Some IMGT-functional V segments, including TRBV6-2 and TRBV6-3, could not be distinguished by the 87-base-pair reads and were therefore excluded. A later analysis reported that several top co-occurrence clusters appeared linked to parvovirus B19, influenza, CMV and Epstein-Barr virus. Sequencing depth was assumed to be roughly uniform across donors in the presence/absence analyses, though that assumption may not hold. It was suggested by the authors that the approach could potentially be generalized to other disease states and immunological phenotypes.

The cohort comprised 670 or so healthy bone marrow donors. Cohort members were all nominally healthy when sampled, although unrecorded immune exposures were likely present. The donor was CMV seropositive and belonged to the group of around 300 seropositive cohort members. Every donor gave a peripheral blood sample, and the peripheral blood mononuclear cells from that sample were used for TCR beta sequencing. Genomic DNA was extracted from the blood cell samples with the Qiagen DNeasy Blood Extraction Kit. Points on this clone: This receptor's antigen is unknown. Per-base qualities were not stored, and no clone one base away is much larger.

The library was obtained by the immunoSEQ multiplex PCR assay. For the multiplex PCR, a mixture combining 60 forward primers for TCR Vbeta segments and 13 reverse primers for TCR Jbeta segments was used. Amplification of the CDR3 region of rearranged TCR beta genes was performed with a multiplex PCR assay on genomic DNA. On the Illumina HiSeq System, the amplified TCR beta libraries were sequenced as 87-base-pair reads. The original pipeline was this. Across the 500 to 700 repertoires, a later analysis counted 60 million to 90 million unique TCR beta chains, roughly 11 million of which were shared by at least two donors. Raw reads were error-corrected and collapsed into unique sequences with a nearest-neighbor algorithm that merged closely related sequences to remove PCR and sequencing errors. V, D and J gene segments were assigned by aligning CDR3 sequences to IMGT reference sequences. For a sequence to be retained, at least a six-nucleotide match to both a V gene segment and a J gene segment was required. A rearrangement counted as productive if the CDR3 had no stop codons and remained in frame with V and J, and every other rearrangement counted as non-productive. CDR3 was defined according to IMGT convention as the region running from the second conserved V-encoded cysteine to the conserved J-encoded phenylalanine. Sequences without an unambiguous match to a single V gene segment were excluded from the earlier analysis of approximately 560 of the donors. In an earlier analysis of a few hundred of the donors, V segments were called functional above 56.7% productive rearrangements and were called segregating when the between-donor standard deviation exceeded 5%. A statistical classification framework was developed to diagnose cytomegalovirus status using the catalog of TCR beta chain sequences. A later analysis assigned V and J genes by comparing TCR nucleotide sequences with IMGT/GENE-DB human TR gene sequences. In a later analysis, CDR3 sequences and most-parsimonious VDJ recombination scenarios were assigned using the TCRdist pipeline. In a later analysis, each TCR beta chain was defined by its CDR3 amino acid sequence together with its V-gene family, and reads without a unique V-gene family were excluded. In a later analysis, nearly 600 highly shared, low-generation-probability nucleotide sequences were removed to address suspected cross-contamination and a sequencing artifact. In a later analysis, a clonal expansion index was calculated for each public chain from normalized within-repertoire ranks of inferred template counts. A later analysis computed generation probabilities with a VDJ recombination model fitted to out-of-frame rearrangements, and checked the results against IGoR. Hypergeometric tests were used in a later analysis to score TCR-TCR, TCR-HLA and TCR-CMV co-occurrence, with a repertoire-size bias correction applied to the TCR pairs. False discovery rates were estimated in a later analysis by permuting HLA or CMV assignments 20 times. In a later analysis, co-occurring TCRs were grouped using DBSCAN, and TCRdist sequence similarity was added for clustering within HLA-allele-positive subsets. For co-occurrence clustering, repertoires with fewer than 30,000 or more than 120,000 public chains were excluded, along with roughly 5 repertoires with anomalous nucleotide sharing. TCRdb carries this immuneACCESS record with in-frame sequences only. Its versions omit some clonotypes, under half of them owing to an unresolved V gene in the studies checked, with the rest unexplained. The V and J calls and clone size are taken from that table; D and trimming were inferred from the DNA. Here the sample has 150,000 to 200,000 clones; nearly 80% occur a single time. Under 7% of the sample is taken by the ten largest.

The V end loses 2 bases and the J end loses 7 bases, and a stretch of 17 bases separates them. The CDR3 holds 16 amino acids from the cysteine to the phenylalanine. Only the CDR3 DNA is retained, 48 bases long and in frame from the first base. According to the germline V gene, CDR1 reads SNHLY and CDR2 reads FYNNEI. The chain is made from TRBV2 and TRBJ1-4, with a tentative D gene TRBD1 over 6 matching bases. The receptor comes from a woman younger than 45 in good health and CMV-seropositive. Input material: PBMCs. The DNA reads TGTGCCAGCAGTGAAAAGGGGAGGGGGGTCAGTGAAAAACTGTTTTTT. Translated, it gives CASSEKGRGVSEKLFF.